This TCR beta chain is from a study of long-term antiretroviral therapy in people with HIV. Overall study findings and caveats: Within the repertoire, clones expanded before ART were dominant at all time points. HIV repertoires had narrower CDR3 length ranges than controls.

Treatment locations for all participants with HIV were in the United States. In its sample, this clone was seen a few times. Its antigen remains unidentified. V was trimmed by 1 base and J by 0 bases, leaving 10 bases between them. The CDR3 length is 15 residues. Germline V lookup: CDR1 SNHLY, CDR2 FYNNEI. Survey level was the resolution at which the v3.0 immunoSEQ assay ran. The target of sequencing was about 35,000-50,000 T-cell genomes per sample. The protocol was immunoSEQ multiplex PCR, while the TCRdb copy is restricted to in-frame clones and leaves out a portion. The table shows approximately 37,000 clones, with around 86% occurring only once.

The specimen comprised unsorted PBMCs, sampled 1 year after starting antiretroviral therapy. The chain employs TRBV2 and TRBJ2-7; tentatively, D is TRBD2 (6 bases). The receptor was derived from a man aged 18 to 30 with HIV. The CDR3 nucleotides read TGTGCCAGCAGTGAAGTTGCGGGGACCTCCTACGAGCAGTACTTC. Its protein product is CASSEVAGTSYEQYF.